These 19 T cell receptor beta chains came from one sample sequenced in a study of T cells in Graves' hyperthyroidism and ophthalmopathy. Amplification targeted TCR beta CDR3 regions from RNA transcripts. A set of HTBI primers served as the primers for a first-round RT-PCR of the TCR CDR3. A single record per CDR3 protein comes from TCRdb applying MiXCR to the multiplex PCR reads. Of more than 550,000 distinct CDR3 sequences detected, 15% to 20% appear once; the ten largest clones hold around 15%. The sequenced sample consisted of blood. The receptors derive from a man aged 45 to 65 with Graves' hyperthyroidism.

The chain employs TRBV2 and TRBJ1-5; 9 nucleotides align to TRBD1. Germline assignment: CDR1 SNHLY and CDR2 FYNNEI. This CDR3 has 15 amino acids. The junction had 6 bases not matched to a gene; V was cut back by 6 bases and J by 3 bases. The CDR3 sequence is CASSLGTGYNQPQHF. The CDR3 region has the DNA TGTGCCAGCAGCCTCGGGACAGGGTACAATCAGCCCCAGCATTTT.

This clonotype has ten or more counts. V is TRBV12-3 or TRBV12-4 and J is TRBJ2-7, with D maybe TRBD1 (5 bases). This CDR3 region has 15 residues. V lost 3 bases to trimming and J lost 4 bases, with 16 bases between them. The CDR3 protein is CASSFATVVSYEQYF. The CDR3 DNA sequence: TGTGCCAGCAGTTTTGCGACAGTCGTGTCGTACGAGCAGTACTTC.

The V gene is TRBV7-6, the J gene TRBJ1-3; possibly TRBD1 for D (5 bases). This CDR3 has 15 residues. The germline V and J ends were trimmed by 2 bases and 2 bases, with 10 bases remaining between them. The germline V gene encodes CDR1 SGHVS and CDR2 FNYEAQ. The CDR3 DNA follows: TGTGCCAGCAGCTTATATCGGGGACCTGGAAACACCATATATTTT. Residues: CASSLYRGPGNTIYF.

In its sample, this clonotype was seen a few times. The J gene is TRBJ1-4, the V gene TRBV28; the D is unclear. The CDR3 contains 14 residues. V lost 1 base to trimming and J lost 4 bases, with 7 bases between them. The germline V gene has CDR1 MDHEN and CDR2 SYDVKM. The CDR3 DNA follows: TGTGCCAGCAGTTTATTACAGCTTAATGAAAAACTGTTTTTT. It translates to CASSLLQLNEKLFF.

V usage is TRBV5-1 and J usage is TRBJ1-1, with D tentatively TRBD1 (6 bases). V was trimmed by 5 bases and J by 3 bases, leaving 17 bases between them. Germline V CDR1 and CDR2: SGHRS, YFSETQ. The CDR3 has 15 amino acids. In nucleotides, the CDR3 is TGCGCCAGCAGTTTCCAAGGGCCAGGGGACACTGAAGCTTTCTTT. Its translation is CASSFQGPGDTEAFF.

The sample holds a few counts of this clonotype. Here the CDR3 DNA reads TGCAGTGCTAGACTTGGGACAGGGGCCCAAGAGACCCAGTACTTC. Encoded protein: CSARLGTGAQETQYF. The chain recombines TRBV20-1 with TRBJ2-5; TRBD1 matches 10 bases. The CDR3 is 15 residues long. V lost 2 bases to trimming and J lost 1 base; unmatched junction nucleotides: 4. The V gene's germline CDR1 is DFQATT and CDR2 SNEGSKA (reference sequence).

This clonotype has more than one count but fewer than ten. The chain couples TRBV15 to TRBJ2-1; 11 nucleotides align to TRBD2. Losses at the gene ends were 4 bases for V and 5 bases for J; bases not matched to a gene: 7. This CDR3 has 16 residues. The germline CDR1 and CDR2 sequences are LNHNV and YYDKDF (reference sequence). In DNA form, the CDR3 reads TGTGCCACCAGCACCGAAGAGGGACTAGCGGACAATGAGCAGTTCTTC. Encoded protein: CATSTEEGLADNEQFF.

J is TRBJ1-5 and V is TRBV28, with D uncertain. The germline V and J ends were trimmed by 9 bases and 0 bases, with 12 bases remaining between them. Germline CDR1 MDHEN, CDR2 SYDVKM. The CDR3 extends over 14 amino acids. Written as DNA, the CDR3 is TGTGCCAGTACGCGAGGGAATAGCAATCAGCCCCAGCATTTT. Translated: CASTRGNSNQPQHF.

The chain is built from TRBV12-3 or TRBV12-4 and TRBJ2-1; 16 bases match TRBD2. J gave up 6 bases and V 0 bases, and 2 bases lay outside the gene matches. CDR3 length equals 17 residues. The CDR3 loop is CASSLAGTSGRGNEQFF. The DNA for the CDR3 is TGTGCCAGCAGTTTAGCGGGGACTAGCGGGAGGGGCAATGAGCAGTTCTTC.

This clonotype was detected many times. CDR3 region: CASSFGGEYEQYF. The CDR3 DNA is TGTGCCAGCAGCTTTGGGGGGGAGTACGAGCAGTACTTC. This chain joins TRBV7-8 and TRBJ2-7, with 7 bases identical to TRBD2. The V gene end was trimmed by 3 bases and the J gene end by 4 bases; junction bases not matched to a gene: 3. Per the germline V gene, CDR1 is SGHVS and CDR2 is FQNEAQ. This CDR3 spans 13 amino acids.

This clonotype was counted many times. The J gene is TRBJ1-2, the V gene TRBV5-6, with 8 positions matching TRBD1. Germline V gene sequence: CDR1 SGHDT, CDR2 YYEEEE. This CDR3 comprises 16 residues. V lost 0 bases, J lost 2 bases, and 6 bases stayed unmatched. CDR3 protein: CASSLAGYRGNYGYTF. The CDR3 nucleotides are TGTGCCAGCAGCTTGGCCGGTTACAGGGGGAACTATGGCTACACCTTC.

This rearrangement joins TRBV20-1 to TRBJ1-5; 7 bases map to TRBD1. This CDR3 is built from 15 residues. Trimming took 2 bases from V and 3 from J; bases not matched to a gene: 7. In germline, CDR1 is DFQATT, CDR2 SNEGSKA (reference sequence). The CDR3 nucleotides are TGCAGTGCTAGAACTACAGGGGCCGCCAATCAGCCCCAGCATTTT. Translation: CSARTTGAANQPQHF.

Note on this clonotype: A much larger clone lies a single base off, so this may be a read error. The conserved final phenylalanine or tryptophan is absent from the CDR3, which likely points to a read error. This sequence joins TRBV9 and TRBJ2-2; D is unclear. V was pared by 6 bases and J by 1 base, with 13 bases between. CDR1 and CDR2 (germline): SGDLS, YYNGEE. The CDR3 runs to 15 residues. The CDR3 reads CASTPVRENTGELFI. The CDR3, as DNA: TGTGCCAGCACCCCGGTAAGGGAGAACACCGGGGAGCTGTTTATT.

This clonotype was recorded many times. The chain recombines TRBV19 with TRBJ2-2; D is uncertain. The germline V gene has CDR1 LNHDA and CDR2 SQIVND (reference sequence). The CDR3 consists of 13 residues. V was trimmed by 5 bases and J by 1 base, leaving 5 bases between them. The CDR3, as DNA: TGTGCCAGTAGTTTTCAGAACACCGGGGAGCTGTTTTTT. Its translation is CASSFQNTGELFF.

CDR3 region: CSARETSSETQYF. The CDR3 region has the DNA TGCAGTGCTAGAGAAACTAGCTCAGAGACCCAGTACTTC. The chain joins TRBV20-1 to TRBJ2-5; a weak D match, TRBD2 (6 bases). Between the trimmed V and J ends, which lost 0 bases and 4 bases, there was a span of 9 bases. The CDR3 is 13 amino acids. Per germline, CDR1 DFQATT and CDR2 SNEGSKA (reference sequence).

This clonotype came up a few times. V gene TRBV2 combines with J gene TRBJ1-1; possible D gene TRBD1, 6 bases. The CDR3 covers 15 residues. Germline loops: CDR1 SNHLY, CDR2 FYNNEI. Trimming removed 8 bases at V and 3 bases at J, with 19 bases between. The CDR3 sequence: CASGEQGWWDTEAFF. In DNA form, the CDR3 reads TGTGCCAGCGGGGAGCAGGGGTGGTGGGACACTGAAGCTTTCTTT.

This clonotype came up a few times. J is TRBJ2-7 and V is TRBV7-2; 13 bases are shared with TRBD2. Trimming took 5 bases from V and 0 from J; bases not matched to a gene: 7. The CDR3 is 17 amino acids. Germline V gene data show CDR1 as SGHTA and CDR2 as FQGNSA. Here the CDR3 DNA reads TGTGCCAGCAGCACCGGGACTAGCGGGATAAGCTCCTACGAGCAGTACTTC. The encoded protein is CASSTGTSGISSYEQYF.

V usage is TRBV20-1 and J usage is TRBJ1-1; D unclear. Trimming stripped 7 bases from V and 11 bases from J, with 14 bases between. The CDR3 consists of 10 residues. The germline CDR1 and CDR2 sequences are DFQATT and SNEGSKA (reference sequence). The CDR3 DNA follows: TGCAGTGTCCCGCCAACGGGCGCTTTCTTT. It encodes CSVPPTGAFF.

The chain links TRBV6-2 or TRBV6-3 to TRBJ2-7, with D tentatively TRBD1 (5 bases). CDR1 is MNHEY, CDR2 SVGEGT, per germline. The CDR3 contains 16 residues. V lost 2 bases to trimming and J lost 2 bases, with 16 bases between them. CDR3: CASSYGVTARTYEQYF. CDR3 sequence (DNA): TGTGCCAGCAGTTACGGAGTGACAGCCCGGACCTACGAGCAGTACTTC.